Listed below are T cell receptor beta chains from one sample, sequenced in a study of PD-1 blockade in classical Hodgkin lymphoma. Data came from immunoSEQ multiplex PCR; TCRdb stores just in-frame clones and leaves some out. The repertoire consists of approximately 61,000 clones, with around 90% occurring once and the leading ten covering 7% to 8.5%. Sample: peripheral blood mononuclear cells (PBMCs), taken before the fourth cycle of nivolumab. Source of these receptors: a human donor with classical Hodgkin lymphoma. CDR3s include the opening cysteine and the closing phenylalanine or tryptophan. A D gene is named only where the DNA matches it firmly. A row's size may be missing; if present it is once, few, many or a size class.

abundance: -; v_gene: TRBV5-1; j_gene: TRBJ2-1; d_gene: TRBD2; CDR3aa: CASSSGGLSYNEQFF; CDR3nt: TGCGCCAGCTCCAGCGGGGGCCTATCCTACAATGAGCAGTTCTTC
abundance: -; v_gene: TRBV7-9; j_gene: TRBJ2-3; d_gene: -; CDR3aa: CASSLIGVTDTQYF; CDR3nt: TGTGCCAGCAGCTTAATAGGGGTCACAGATACGCAGTATTTT
abundance: -; v_gene: TRBV12-5; j_gene: TRBJ1-1; d_gene: -; CDR3aa: CASGFGNTEAFF; CDR3nt: TGTGCTAGTGGTTTTGGGAACACTGAAGCTTTCTTT
abundance: -; v_gene: TRBV7-9; j_gene: TRBJ1-4; d_gene: TRBD1; CDR3aa: CASSSSGTGGGKLFF; CDR3nt: TGTGCCAGCAGCTCATCCGGGACAGGGGGTGGAAAACTGTTTTTT
abundance: -; v_gene: TRBV5-1; j_gene: TRBJ2-3; d_gene: TRBD1; CDR3aa: CASSLTPRDRTDTQYF; CDR3nt: TGCGCCAGCAGCTTGACCCCTCGGGACAGAACAGATACGCAGTATTTT
abundance: -; v_gene: TRBV5-1; j_gene: TRBJ1-1; d_gene: TRBD1; CDR3aa: CASMVEGADTEAFF; CDR3nt: TGCGCCAGCATGGTTGAGGGGGCGGACACTGAAGCTTTCTTT
abundance: once; v_gene: TRBV5-1; j_gene: TRBJ2-3; d_gene: TRBD2; CDR3aa: CASRLSGGAWDTQYF; CDR3nt: TGCGCCAGCCGTCTTAGCGGGGGGGCGTGGGATACGCAGTATTTT
abundance: few; v_gene: TRBV30; j_gene: TRBJ1-2; d_gene: -; CDR3aa: CAWIRLGTELYGYTF; CDR3nt: TGTGCCTGGATTAGACTCGGGACTGAACTCTATGGCTACACCTTC
abundance: -; v_gene: TRBV27; j_gene: TRBJ1-5; d_gene: -; CDR3aa: CASRNGGSNQPQHF; CDR3nt: TGTGCCAGCAGGAATGGGGGGAGCAATCAGCCCCAGCATTTT
abundance: once; v_gene: TRBV6-1; j_gene: TRBJ1-5; d_gene: -; CDR3aa: CASSEGSRENQPQHF; CDR3nt: TGTGCCAGCAGTGAAGGCAGCCGTGAGAATCAGCCCCAGCATTTT
abundance: -; v_gene: TRBV5-1; j_gene: TRBJ1-2; d_gene: TRBD1; CDR3aa: CASSLEGYAGGLGYGYTF; CDR3nt: TGCGCCAGCAGCTTGGAAGGGTATGCAGGGGGCTTAGGCTATGGCTACACCTTC
abundance: -; v_gene: TRBV30; j_gene: TRBJ1-5; d_gene: -; CDR3aa: CAWSPREEGGQPQHF; CDR3nt: TGTGCCTGGAGCCCCCGTGAAGAGGGAGGTCAGCCCCAGCATTTT
abundance: -; v_gene: TRBV5-1; j_gene: TRBJ1-1; d_gene: -; CDR3aa: CASSLGPQGNTEAFF; CDR3nt: TGCGCCAGCAGCTTGGGCCCCCAGGGGAACACTGAAGCTTTCTTT
abundance: -; v_gene: TRBV2; j_gene: TRBJ2-3; d_gene: TRBD2; CDR3aa: CASISGGSTDTQYF; CDR3nt: TGTGCCAGCATATCGGGGGGTAGCACAGATACGCAGTATTTT
abundance: -; v_gene: TRBV18; j_gene: TRBJ2-7; d_gene: TRBD1; CDR3aa: CASSPPDRDRGSEQYF; CDR3nt: TGTGCCAGCTCACCACCGGACCGGGACAGGGGAAGCGAGCAGTACTTC
abundance: -; v_gene: TRBV6-4; j_gene: TRBJ2-3; d_gene: -; CDR3aa: CASSRLGAATDTQYF; CDR3nt: TGTGCCAGCTCCCGCCTTGGGGCGGCCACAGATACGCAGTATTTT
abundance: -; v_gene: TRBV5-6; j_gene: TRBJ1-1; d_gene: -; CDR3aa: CASSLTGLSRVFF; CDR3nt: TGTGCCAGCAGCTTGACAGGATTGAGTAGGGTTTTCTTT
abundance: -; v_gene: TRBV5-6; j_gene: TRBJ1-6; d_gene: -; CDR3aa: CASSAGIKDSPLHF; CDR3nt: TGTGCCAGCTCCGCAGGGATTAAGGATTCACCCCTCCACTTT
abundance: -; v_gene: TRBV6-5; j_gene: TRBJ1-2; d_gene: -; CDR3aa: CASSYLTGGNGYTF; CDR3nt: TGTGCCAGCAGTTACCTGACGGGGGGCAATGGCTACACCTTC
abundance: -; v_gene: TRBV5-1; j_gene: TRBJ2-5; d_gene: -; CDR3aa: CASSSSPRTEETQYF; CDR3nt: TGCGCCAGCAGCTCCTCACCTCGGACAGAAGAGACCCAGTACTTC
abundance: -; v_gene: TRBV5-1; j_gene: TRBJ1-2; d_gene: -; CDR3aa: CASSLEGPMYGYTF; CDR3nt: TGCGCCAGCAGCTTGGAAGGGCCGATGTATGGCTACACCTTC
abundance: -; v_gene: TRBV7-8; j_gene: TRBJ1-3; d_gene: -; CDR3aa: CASSLAGAQAGNTIYF; CDR3nt: TGTGCCAGCAGCTTAGCGGGGGCCCAAGCTGGAAACACCATATATTTT
abundance: -; v_gene: TRBV10-2; j_gene: TRBJ1-2; d_gene: -; CDR3aa: CASSGGLDRGYTF; CDR3nt: TGCGCCAGCAGTGGGGGGTTGGATCGTGGCTACACCTTC
abundance: -; v_gene: TRBV4-2; j_gene: TRBJ1-2; d_gene: -; CDR3aa: CASSQDEARVDYGYTF; CDR3nt: TGTGCCAGCAGCCAAGATGAGGCCAGGGTGGACTATGGCTACACCTTC
abundance: -; v_gene: TRBV28; j_gene: TRBJ1-6; d_gene: -; CDR3aa: CASMREEYNSPLHF; CDR3nt: TGTGCCAGCATGAGGGAGGAGTATAATTCACCCCTCCACTTT
abundance: -; v_gene: TRBV5-1; j_gene: TRBJ2-7; d_gene: TRBD1; CDR3aa: CASSPPGQGLREQYF; CDR3nt: TGCGCCAGCAGCCCCCCGGGACAGGGATTAAGAGAGCAGTACTTC
abundance: -; v_gene: TRBV5-1; j_gene: TRBJ2-6; d_gene: -; CDR3aa: CASSLERVRANVLTF; CDR3nt: TGCGCCAGCAGCTTGGAACGGGTTCGGGCCAACGTCCTGACTTTC
abundance: -; v_gene: TRBV6-5; j_gene: TRBJ2-3; d_gene: TRBD2; CDR3aa: CASSSFGGGVDTQYF; CDR3nt: TGTGCCAGCAGTTCCTTTGGCGGGGGGGTAGATACGCAGTATTTT